One T cell receptor (beta chain) is described in this entry. Its antigen is not yet known. Base qualities are not at hand, and no much larger clone is one base apart. These data belong to a study of CD8+ T cells in alopecia areata (dated by TCRdb to the late 2010s). Regarding the complete study: The treated patients, all with moderate-to-severe alopecia areata, were enrolled in an open-label pilot trial of oral tofacitinib given at 5 to 10 mg twice daily. Tofacitinib was given for 6 to 18 months, followed by 6 months of follow-up off drug to assess delayed response and recurrence. In treated patients, disease severity was measured using the SALT score, which gives the percentage of scalp surface area affected. The study used high-throughput TCRbeta sequencing to examine T cell clonal expansion in alopecia areata, in both the C3H/HeJ mouse model and human patients. On the human side, TCRbeta sequencing was run on scalp tissue and on sorted CD4+ and CD8+ peripheral blood T cells from healthy controls and from alopecia areata patients with either patchy or totalis/universalis disease. Patients on tofacitinib were biopsied at baseline and after 4 and 24 weeks of treatment, and several of the patients also had a later scalp biopsy. Scalp clonality was compared across normal scalp (n=4), patchy alopecia areata scalp (n=8), and alopecia totalis/universalis scalp (n=8). The RNA source kit depended on sample type: the PAXgene miRNA kit for fixed scalp, the miRNeasy kit for PBMCs, and the RNeasy kit for mouse skin. immunoSEQ multiplex PCR using 35 Vbeta forward primers and 13 Jbeta reverse primers was used to amplify TCRbeta CDR3 regions. Results and caveats for the whole study, not just this receptor: Scalp clonality and the number of expanded CD8+ clones among the top 100 scalp clones were significantly decreased by tofacitinib. Lesional scalp, especially in alopecia totalis/universalis, showed higher clonality and more expanded CD8+ clones than normal scalp, suggesting antigenic drive. Resident alphabeta T cells in normal human skin are also sequenced, complicating scalp TCR repertoire analysis, unlike mouse skin dominated by gammadelta T cells. Many expanded lesional clones persisted in scalp and blood during tofacitinib treatment, which may partly explain relapse after stopping treatment. TCR sequences shared between patients were less clear than in mice, possibly partly because of HLA diversity in the patient population. Because the treated cohort was small and had only one nonresponder, larger studies are needed to examine links between baseline CD8+ expansion and response.

CDR1 is given as MGHDK and CDR2 as SYGVNS, both from the germline V gene. Trimming costs V 4 bases and J 8 bases, and their ends lie 17 bases apart. Measured from the cysteine to the phenylalanine, the CDR3 is 14 residues long. The only DNA kept is the CDR3, 42 bases in frame from the first base. The protocol used for the library was the immunoSEQ multiplex PCR assay. RNA was extracted from all samples and reverse transcribed into cDNA as template for TCR sequencing. SuperScript III was used for first-strand cDNA synthesis, primed with a 2:1 mix of oligo-dT and random hexamers. A synthetic immune receptor repertoire was used to assess amplification bias, and residual bias was removed computationally. In the source study's methods: Raw reads were preprocessed to remove errors, and CDR3 was defined by IMGT conventions from the conserved cysteine to phenylalanine. To get clonality, Shannon entropy was normalized by log2 of the number of productive unique TCRs and the result was subtracted from 1. Whether scalp clones were CD4 or CD8 was inferred by matching scalp TCRbeta sequences against CD4 and CD8 repertoires sorted from blood. TCRdb carries this immuneACCESS record with in-frame sequences only. Its versions omit some clonotypes, under half of them owing to an unresolved V gene in the studies checked, with the rest unexplained. V, J and clone size are taken as reported in that table, and D and trimming were inferred from the DNA itself. The sample table lists 170,000 or so clones, roughly 61% of them with a count of one. Roughly 13% of the sample lies in the top ten.

According to the study, the label for this sample's time point signals: 20 to 30 weeks on oral tofacitinib. The treatment or condition label here, explained by the study, means: oral pan-JAK inhibitor, 5-10 mg twice daily. Peripheral blood and lesional scalp punch biopsies were obtained from patients with alopecia areata. PBMCs were separated by density centrifugation and stained for CD3, CD4 and CD8, after which CD4+ and CD8+ T cells were sorted on a FACSAria. This material consisted of CD8+ T cells sorted from blood, taken at week 24, from a patient treated with tofacitinib. The chain couples TRBV25-1 to TRBJ1-2; no confident D gene assignment can be made. The receptor was derived from a human donor with alopecia areata. The CDR3 has the sequence CASSVLRDGVGYTF. In nucleotide form, the sequence is TGTGCCAGCAGTGTACTAAGAGACGGTGTAGGCTACACCTTC.